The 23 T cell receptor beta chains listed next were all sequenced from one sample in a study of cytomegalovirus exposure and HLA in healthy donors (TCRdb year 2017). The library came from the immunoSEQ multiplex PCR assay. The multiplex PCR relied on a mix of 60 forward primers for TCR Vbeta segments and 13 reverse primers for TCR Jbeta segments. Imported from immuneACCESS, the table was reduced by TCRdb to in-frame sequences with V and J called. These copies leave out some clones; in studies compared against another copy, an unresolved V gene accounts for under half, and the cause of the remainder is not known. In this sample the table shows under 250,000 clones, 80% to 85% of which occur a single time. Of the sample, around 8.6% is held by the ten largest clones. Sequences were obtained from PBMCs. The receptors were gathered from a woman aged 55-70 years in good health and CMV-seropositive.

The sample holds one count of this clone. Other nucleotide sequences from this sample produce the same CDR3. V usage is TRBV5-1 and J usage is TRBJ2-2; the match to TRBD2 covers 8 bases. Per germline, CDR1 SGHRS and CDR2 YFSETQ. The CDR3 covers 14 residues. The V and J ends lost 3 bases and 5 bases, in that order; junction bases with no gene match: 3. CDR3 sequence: CASSSGGQTGELFF. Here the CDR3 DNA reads TGCGCCAGCAGCTCGGGGGGGCAGACCGGGGAGCTGTTTTTT.

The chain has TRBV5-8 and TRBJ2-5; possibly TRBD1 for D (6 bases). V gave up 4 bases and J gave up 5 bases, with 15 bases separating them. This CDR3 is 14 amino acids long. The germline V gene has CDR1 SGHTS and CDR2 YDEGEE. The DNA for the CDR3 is TGTGCCAGCAGCATACCGGGACAACGGGAGACCCAGTACTTC. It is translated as CASSIPGQRETQYF. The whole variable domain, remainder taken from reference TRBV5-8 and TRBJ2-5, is EAGVTQSPTHLIKTRGQQATLRCSPISGHTSVYWYQQALGLGLQFLLWYDEGEERNRGNFPPRFSGRQFPNYSSELNVNALELEDSALYLCASSIPGQRETQYFGPGTRLLVL.

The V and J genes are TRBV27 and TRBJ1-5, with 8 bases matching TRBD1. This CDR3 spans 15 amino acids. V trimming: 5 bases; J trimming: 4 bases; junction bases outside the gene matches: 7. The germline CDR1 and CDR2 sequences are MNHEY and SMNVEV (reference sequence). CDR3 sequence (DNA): TGTGCCAGCAGTATGGGGACAGGAGGGAATCAGCCCCAGCATTTT. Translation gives CASSMGTGGNQPQHF.

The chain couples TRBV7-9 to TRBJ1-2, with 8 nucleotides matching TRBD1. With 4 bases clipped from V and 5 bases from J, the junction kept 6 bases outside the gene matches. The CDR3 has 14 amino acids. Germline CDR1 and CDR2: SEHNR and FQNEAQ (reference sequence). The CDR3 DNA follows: TGTGCCAGCAGCTCTCGCCAGGGGGCGTATGGCTACACCTTC. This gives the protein CASSSRQGAYGYTF.

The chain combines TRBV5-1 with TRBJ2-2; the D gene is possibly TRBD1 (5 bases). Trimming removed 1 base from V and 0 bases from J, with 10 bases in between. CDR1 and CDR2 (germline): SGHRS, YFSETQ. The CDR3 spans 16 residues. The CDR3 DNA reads TGCGCCAGCAGCTTGCCTGGGGCGGCGAACACCGGGGAGCTGTTTTTT. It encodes CASSLPGAANTGELFF.

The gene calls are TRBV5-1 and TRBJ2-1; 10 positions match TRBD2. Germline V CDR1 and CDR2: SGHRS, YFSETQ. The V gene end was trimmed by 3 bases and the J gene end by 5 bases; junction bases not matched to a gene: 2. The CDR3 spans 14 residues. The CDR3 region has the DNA TGCGCCAGCAGCTCACTAGCGGGAAACAATGAGCAGTTCTTC. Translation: CASSSLAGNNEQFF.

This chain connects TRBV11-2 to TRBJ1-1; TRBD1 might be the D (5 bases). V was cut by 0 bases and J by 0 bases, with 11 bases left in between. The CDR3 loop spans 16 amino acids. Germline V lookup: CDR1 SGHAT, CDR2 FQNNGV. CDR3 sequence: CASSLEAGIMNTEAFF. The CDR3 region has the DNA TGTGCCAGCAGCTTAGAGGCAGGGATAATGAACACTGAAGCTTTCTTT.

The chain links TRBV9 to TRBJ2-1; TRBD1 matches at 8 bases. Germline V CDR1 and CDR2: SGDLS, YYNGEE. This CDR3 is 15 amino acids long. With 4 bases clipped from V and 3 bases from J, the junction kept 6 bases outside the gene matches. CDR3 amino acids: CASSLTGGFYNEQFF. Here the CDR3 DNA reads TGTGCCAGCAGCCTTACAGGGGGATTCTACAATGAGCAGTTCTTC.

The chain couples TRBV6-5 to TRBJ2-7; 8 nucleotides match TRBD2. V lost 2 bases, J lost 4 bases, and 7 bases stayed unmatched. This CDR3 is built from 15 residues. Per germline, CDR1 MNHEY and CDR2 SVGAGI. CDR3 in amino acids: CASSYGREGPYEQYF. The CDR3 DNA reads TGTGCCAGCAGTTACGGCCGGGAGGGCCCATACGAGCAGTACTTC.

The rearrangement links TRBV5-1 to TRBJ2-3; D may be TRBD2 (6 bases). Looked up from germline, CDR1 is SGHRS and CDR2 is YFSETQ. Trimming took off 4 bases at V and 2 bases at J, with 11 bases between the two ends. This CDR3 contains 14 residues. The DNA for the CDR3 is TGCGCCAGCAGCCCTGGGGACTTCACAGATACGCAGTATTTT. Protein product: CASSPGDFTDTQYF.

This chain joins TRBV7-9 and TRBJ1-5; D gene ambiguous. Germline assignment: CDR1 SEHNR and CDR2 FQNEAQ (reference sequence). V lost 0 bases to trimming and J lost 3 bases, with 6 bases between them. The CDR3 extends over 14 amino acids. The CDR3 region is CASSLAGVNQPQHF. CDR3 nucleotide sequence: TGTGCCAGCAGCTTAGCGGGCGTCAATCAGCCCCAGCATTTT. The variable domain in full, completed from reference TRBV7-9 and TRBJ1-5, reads DTGVSQNPRHKITKRGQNVTFRCDPISEHNRLYWYRQTLGQGPEFLTYFQNEAQLEKSRLLSDRFSAERPKGSFSTLEIQRTEQGDSAMYLCASSLAGVNQPQHFGDGTRLSIL.

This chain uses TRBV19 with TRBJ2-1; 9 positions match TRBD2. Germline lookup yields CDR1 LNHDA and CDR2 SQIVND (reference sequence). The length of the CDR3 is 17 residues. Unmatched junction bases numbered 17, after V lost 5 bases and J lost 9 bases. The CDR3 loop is CASSSRWGGRALVEQFF. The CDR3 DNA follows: TGTGCCAGTAGTTCCAGATGGGGCGGGAGGGCCCTCGTTGAGCAGTTCTTC.

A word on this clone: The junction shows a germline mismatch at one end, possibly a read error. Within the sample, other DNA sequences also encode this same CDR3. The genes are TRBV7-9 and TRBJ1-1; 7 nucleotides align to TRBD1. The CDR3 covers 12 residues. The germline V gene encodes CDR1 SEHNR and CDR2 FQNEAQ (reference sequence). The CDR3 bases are TGTGCCAGCAGCCCCGGGACAGATGAAGCCTTCTTT. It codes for CASSPGTDEAFF.

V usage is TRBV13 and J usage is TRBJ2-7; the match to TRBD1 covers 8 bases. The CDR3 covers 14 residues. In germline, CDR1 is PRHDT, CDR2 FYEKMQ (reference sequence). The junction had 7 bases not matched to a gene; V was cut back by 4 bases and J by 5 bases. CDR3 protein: CASSSRQGSNEQYF. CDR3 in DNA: TGTGCCAGCAGCTCCAGACAGGGGTCCAACGAGCAGTACTTC.

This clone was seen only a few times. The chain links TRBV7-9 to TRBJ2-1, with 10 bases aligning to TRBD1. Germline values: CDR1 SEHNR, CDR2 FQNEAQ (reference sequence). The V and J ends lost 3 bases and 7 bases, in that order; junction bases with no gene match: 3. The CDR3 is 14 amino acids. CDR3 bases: TGTGCCAGCAGCTTGGGACAGGGGTGGAATGAGCAGTTCTTC. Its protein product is CASSLGQGWNEQFF.

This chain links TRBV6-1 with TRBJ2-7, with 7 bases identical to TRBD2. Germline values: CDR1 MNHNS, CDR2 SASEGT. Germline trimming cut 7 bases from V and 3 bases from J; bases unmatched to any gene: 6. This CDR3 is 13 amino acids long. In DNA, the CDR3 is TGTGCCAGCACCAGGGACTACATCTACGAGCAGTACTTC. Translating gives CASTRDYIYEQYF.

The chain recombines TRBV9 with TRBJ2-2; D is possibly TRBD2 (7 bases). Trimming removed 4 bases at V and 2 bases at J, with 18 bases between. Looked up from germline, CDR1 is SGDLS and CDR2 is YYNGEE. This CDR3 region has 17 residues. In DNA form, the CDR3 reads TGTGCCAGCAGCCCCCAAGGGGGGGGCTTTAACACCGGGGAGCTGTTTTTT. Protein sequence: CASSPQGGGFNTGELFF.

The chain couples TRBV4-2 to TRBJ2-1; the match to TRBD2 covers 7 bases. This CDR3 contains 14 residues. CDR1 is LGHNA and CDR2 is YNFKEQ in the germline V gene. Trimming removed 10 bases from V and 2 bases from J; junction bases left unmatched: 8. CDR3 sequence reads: CATDPGGTYNEQFF. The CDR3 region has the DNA TGTGCCACCGACCCCGGGGGGACCTACAATGAGCAGTTCTTC.

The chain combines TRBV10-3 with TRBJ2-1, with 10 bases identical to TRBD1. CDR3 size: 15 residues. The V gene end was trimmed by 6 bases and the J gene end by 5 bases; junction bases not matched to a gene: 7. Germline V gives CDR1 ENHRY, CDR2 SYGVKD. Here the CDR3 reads CAISQGQGTHNEQFF. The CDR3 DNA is TGTGCCATCAGCCAGGGACAGGGGACGCACAATGAGCAGTTCTTC.

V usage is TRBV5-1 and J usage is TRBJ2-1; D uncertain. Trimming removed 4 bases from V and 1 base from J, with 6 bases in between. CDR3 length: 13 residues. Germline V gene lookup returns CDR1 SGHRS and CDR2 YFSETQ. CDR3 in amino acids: CASSLQSYNEQFF. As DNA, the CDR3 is TGCGCCAGCAGCCTCCAGTCCTACAATGAGCAGTTCTTC.

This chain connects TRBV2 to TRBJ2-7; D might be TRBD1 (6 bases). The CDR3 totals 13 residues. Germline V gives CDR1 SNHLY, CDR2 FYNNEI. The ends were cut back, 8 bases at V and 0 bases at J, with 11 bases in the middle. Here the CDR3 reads CASGTLSSYEQYF. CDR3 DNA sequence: TGTGCCAGCGGGACACTAAGCTCCTACGAGCAGTACTTC.

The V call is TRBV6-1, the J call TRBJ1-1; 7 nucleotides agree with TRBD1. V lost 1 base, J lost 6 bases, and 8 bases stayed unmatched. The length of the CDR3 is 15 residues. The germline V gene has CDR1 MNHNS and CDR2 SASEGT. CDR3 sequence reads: CASSEGGRGIAEAFF. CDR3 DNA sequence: TGTGCCAGCAGTGAAGGTGGCAGGGGGATCGCTGAAGCTTTCTTT.

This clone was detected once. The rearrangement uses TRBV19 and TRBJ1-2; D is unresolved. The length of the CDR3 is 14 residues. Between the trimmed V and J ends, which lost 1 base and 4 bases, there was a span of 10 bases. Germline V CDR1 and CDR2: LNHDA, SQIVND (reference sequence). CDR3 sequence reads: CASSIGPGTYGYTF. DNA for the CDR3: TGTGCCAGTAGTATAGGTCCAGGAACCTATGGCTACACCTTC. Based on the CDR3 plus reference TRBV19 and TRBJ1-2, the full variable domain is DGGITQSPKYLFRKEGQNVTLSCEQNLNHDAMYWYRQDPGQGLRLIYYSQIVNDFQKGDIAEGYSVSREKKESFPLTVTSAQKNPTAFYLCASSIGPGTYGYTFGSGTRLTVV.